This T cell receptor (beta chain) was identified in a study of blood T cell repertoires in COVID-19. At the level of the study: The origin of the acute and convalescent COVID-19 samples was the United States, Italy and Spain. T cells, B-cell-depleted T cells, or PBMCs supplied cDNA or gDNA.

Per the authors' pipeline: Estimated nucleated cell counts came from reference gene primer amplification. TCRdb keeps only in-frame clones here, not all; method: immunoSEQ multiplex PCR. V and J calls and clone size come straight from that table; D and trimming were deduced from the DNA. The profile shows roughly 130,000 clones, 70% to 85% of them singletons. CDR1 is SEHNR, CDR2 FQNEAQ, per germline (reference sequence). The CDR3 contains 13 residues. Trimming shortened V by 5 bases and J by 2 bases, and 10 bases separated the two germline ends. The source of this sequence is a woman aged 50 to 60 with acute or convalescent COVID-19. This chain links TRBV7-9 with TRBJ2-7; the D is unclear. The sequencing input was peripheral blood. CDR3 in amino acids: CASSPAVTYEQYF. CDR3 bases: TGTGCCAGCAGCCCTGCGGTCACCTACGAGCAGTACTTC. The full variable domain, its missing parts supplied by reference TRBV7-9 and TRBJ2-7, is DTGVSQNPRHKITKRGQNVTFRCDPISEHNRLYWYRQTLGQGPEFLTYFQNEAQLEKSRLLSDRFSAERPKGSFSTLEIQRTEQGDSAMYLCASSPAVTYEQYFGPGTRLTVT.